The present TCR beta chain was sequenced within a study of blood T cell repertoires in COVID-19. Study overall: Acute-phase and convalescent COVID-19 samples originated in the United States, Italy and Spain. T cells, B-cell-depleted T cells, or PBMCs provided the cDNA or gDNA that served as material.

The method was immunoSEQ multiplex PCR; TCRdb's version includes in-frame clones alone and lacks a portion of them. The sample shows fewer than 350,000 clones, about 85% of them seen only once. Losses at the gene ends were 4 bases for V and 3 bases for J; bases not matched to a gene: 13. Germline CDR1 is GTSNPN and CDR2 is SVGIG (reference sequence). CDR3 length equals 17 residues. The clonotype was recovered from a woman aged 25 to 39 who had been exposed to COVID-19. V is TRBV30 and J is TRBJ2-2, with 8 bases identical to TRBD1. Sequenced sample: PBMCs or T cells enriched from blood (not recorded which). The CDR3 reads CAWTSGGLGVYTGELFF. The CDR3 region has the DNA TGTGCCTGGACTTCAGGGGGCCTGGGCGTGTACACCGGGGAGCTGTTTTTT.